In this sample, the clone carrying this T cell receptor beta chain turned up a few times. The antigen is undetermined. For TCR beta, libraries came from iRepertoire HTBI primers and Arm-PCR of CDR3 regions. Per the original data handling: The identification of 60 or so TRBV and around 15 TRBJ segments was made across samples. MiXCR was run by TCRdb on the multiplex PCR reads, yielding one entry per CDR3 protein. In this record, the V and J calls reflect TCRdb's handling and not the investigators' own analysis. The data hold 420,000 or so distinct CDR3 sequences, with about a quarter observed a single time. This record belongs to a study of regulatory T cells in long-lasting Graves disease. Overall study findings and caveats: Reduced TCR diversity was observed in persistent Graves' patients versus newly diagnosed patients. Relative to new patients (around 1,000), persistent patients exhibited greater sharing of public clonotypes (over 2,500). Study was limited to peripheral blood, excluding thyroid tissue.

Indicated time point: persistent/refractory GD, antithyroid drugs over 5 years with positive TRAb. From PBMCs, RNA was extracted and then used to make the TCR library. CDR3 size: 14 residues. V lost 3 bases to trimming and J lost 2 bases, with 13 bases between them. Germline V gene sequence: CDR1 GTSNPN, CDR2 SVGIG (reference sequence). The material was peripheral blood mononuclear cells (PBMCs), obtained when the disease was refractory, from a patient treated with antithyroid drugs. The V and J genes are TRBV30 and TRBJ1-2, with no clear D. This sequence was found in a female donor with Graves disease. CDR3 residues: CAWRPGISNYGYTF. In DNA form, the CDR3 reads TGTGCCTGGAGGCCAGGTATATCGAACTATGGCTACACCTTC.